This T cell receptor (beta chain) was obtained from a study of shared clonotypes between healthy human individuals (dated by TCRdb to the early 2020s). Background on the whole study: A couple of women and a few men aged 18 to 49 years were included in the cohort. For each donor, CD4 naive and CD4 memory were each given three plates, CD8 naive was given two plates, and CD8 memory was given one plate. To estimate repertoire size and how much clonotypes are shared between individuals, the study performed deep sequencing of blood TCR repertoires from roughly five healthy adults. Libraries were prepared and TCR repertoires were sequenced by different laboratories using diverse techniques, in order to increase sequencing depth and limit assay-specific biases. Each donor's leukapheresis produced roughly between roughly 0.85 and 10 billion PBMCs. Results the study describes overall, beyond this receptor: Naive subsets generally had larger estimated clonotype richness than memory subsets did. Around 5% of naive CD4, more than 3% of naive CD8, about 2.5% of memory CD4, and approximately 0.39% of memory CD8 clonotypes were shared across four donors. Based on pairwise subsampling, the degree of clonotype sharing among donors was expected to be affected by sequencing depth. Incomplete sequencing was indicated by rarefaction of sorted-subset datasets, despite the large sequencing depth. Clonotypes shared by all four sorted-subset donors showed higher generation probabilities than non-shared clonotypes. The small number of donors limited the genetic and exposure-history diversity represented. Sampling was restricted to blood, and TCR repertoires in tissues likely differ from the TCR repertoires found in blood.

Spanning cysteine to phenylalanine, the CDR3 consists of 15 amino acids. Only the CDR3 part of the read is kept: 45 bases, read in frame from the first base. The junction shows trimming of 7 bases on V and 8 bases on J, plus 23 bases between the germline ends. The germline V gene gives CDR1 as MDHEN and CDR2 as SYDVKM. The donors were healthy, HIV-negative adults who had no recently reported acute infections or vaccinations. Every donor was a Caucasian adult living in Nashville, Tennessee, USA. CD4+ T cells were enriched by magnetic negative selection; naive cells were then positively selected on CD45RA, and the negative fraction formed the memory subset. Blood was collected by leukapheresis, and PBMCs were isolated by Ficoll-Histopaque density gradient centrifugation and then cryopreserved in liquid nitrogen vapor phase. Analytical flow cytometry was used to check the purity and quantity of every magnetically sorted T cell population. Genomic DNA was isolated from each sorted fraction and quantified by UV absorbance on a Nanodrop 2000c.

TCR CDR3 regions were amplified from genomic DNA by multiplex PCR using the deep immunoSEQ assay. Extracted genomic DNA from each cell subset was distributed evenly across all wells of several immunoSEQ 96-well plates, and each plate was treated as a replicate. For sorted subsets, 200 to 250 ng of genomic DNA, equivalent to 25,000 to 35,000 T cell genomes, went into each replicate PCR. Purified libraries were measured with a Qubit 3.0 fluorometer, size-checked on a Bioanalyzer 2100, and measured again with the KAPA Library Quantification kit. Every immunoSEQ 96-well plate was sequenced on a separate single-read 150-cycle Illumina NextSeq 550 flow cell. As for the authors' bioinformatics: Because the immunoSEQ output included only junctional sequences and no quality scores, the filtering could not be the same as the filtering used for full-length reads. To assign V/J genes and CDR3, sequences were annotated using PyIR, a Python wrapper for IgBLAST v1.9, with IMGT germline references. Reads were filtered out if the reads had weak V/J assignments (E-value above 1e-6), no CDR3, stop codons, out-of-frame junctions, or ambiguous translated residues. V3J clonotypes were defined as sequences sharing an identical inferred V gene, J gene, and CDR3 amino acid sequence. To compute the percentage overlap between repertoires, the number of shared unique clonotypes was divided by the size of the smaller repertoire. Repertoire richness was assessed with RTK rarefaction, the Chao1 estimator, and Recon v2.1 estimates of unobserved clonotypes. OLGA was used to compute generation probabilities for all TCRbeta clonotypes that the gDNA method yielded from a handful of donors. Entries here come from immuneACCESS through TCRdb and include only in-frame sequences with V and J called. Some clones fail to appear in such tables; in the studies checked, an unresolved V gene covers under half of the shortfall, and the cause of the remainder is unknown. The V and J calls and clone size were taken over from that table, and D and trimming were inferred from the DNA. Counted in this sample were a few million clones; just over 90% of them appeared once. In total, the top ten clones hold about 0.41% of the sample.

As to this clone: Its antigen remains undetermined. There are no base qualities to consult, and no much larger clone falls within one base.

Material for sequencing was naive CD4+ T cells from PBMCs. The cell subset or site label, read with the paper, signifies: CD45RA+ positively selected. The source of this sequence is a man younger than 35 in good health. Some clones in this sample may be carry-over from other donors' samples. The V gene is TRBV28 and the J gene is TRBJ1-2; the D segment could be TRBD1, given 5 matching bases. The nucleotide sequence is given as TGTGCCAGCACTTTTATCAGGGCTGGCGCTGGCGGCTACACCTTC. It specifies CASTFIRAGAGGYTF.